The 21 T cell receptor beta chains below come from one sample, sequenced in a study. MiXCR, run by TCRdb on the 5' RACE reads, gives a single entry per CDR3 protein. The profile shows 60,000 to 65,000 distinct CDR3 sequences, approximately 22% of them singletons. Sample: memory CD4+ T cells sorted from a lymph node. Subset given: memory CD4+ T cells, CD4+CD45RO+CD25-. The receptor source for this set is a female donor with breast cancer.

This clonotype showed up many times. The chain links TRBV10-3 to TRBJ1-4; weak D call: TRBD1 (5 bases). V lost 8 bases and J lost 1, with 8 bases in between. Germline V gives CDR1 ENHRY, CDR2 SYGVKD. The CDR3 is 13 amino acids. In DNA, the CDR3 is TGTGCCATCCAGGACAAAACTAATGAAAAACTGTTTTTT. It is translated as CAIQDKTNEKLFF.

CDR3: CASSYFRNTIYF. As DNA, the CDR3 is TGTGCCAGCAGTTACTTTCGCAACACCATATATTTT. The chain combines TRBV6-5 with TRBJ1-3, with unresolved D. The CDR3 loop spans 12 amino acids. Deletions cut 1 base from V and 7 bases from J, with 5 bases between. Germline V gene lookup returns CDR1 MNHEY and CDR2 SVGAGI.

This chain uses TRBV7-2 with TRBJ2-5; no firm D call. The V end lost 5 bases, the J end lost 4 bases, and 8 bases lay between the germline ends. In germline, CDR1 is SGHTA, CDR2 FQGNSA. The CDR3 loop spans 12 amino acids. This chain's CDR3 is CASSPTIETQYF. CDR3 DNA: TGTGCCAGCAGCCCCACTATAGAGACCCAGTACTTC.

The chain joins TRBV7-3 to TRBJ2-3; no clear D gene. V lost 2 bases and J 3 bases, leaving 12 bases between the germline ends. Germline assignment: CDR1 SGHTA and CDR2 FQGTGA. The CDR3 spans 15 residues. The CDR3 DNA reads TGTGCCAGCAGCTTATTCGGAAGTGGGACAGATACGCAGTATTTT. Translating it yields CASSLFGSGTDTQYF.

With respect to this clonotype: One junction end disagrees with the germline gene, perhaps due to a read error. The rearrangement uses TRBV20-1 and TRBJ1-1; TRBD1 matches at 7 bases. The CDR3 contains 15 residues. The germline gives CDR1 DFQATT, CDR2 SNEGSKA (reference sequence). CDR3 nucleotide sequence: TGCTGTGCTAGAGGGGGTACAGGGGAAATCACTGAAGCTTTCTTT. Its translation: CCARGGTGEITEAFF.

At least ten counts were recorded for this clonotype. The chain carries TRBV7-2 and TRBJ2-7; 10 positions match TRBD2. CDR1 and CDR2 from the germline V gene are SGHTA and FQGNSA. V trimming: 5 bases; J trimming: 2 bases; junction bases outside the gene matches: 6. This CDR3 is 15 amino acids long. The CDR3 region is CASSETSGLTYEQYF. CDR3 DNA sequence: TGTGCCAGCAGCGAGACTAGCGGGCTGACCTACGAGCAGTACTTC. The variable domain in full, completed from reference TRBV7-2 and TRBJ2-7, reads GAGVSQSPSNKVTEKGKDVELRCDPISGHTALYWYRQSLGQGLEFLIYFQGNSAPDKSGLPSDRFSAERTGGSVSTLTIQRTQQEDSAVYLCASSETSGLTYEQYFGPGTRLTVT.

Details on this clonotype: It is likely a read error, because the conserved phenylalanine at the end of the CDR3 is missing. This chain connects TRBV5-1 to TRBJ1-1; TRBD1 matches 8 bases. Germline V gene lookup returns CDR1 SGHRS and CDR2 YFSETQ. CDR3 length equals 14 residues. Trimming took 2 bases from V and 1 from J; bases not matched to a gene: 1. The CDR3 region is CASSFDRGNTEAFL. The CDR3 region has the DNA TGCGCCAGCAGCTTCGACAGGGGGAACACTGAAGCTTTCCTT.

The chain has TRBV15 and TRBJ2-3, with D perhaps being TRBD1 or TRBD2 (5 bases each). Trimming took 5 bases from V and 1 from J, leaving 19 bases between them. The CDR3 has 17 residues. CDR1 and CDR2 (germline): LNHNV, YYDKDF (reference sequence). CDR3 protein: CATSSSKPWDGTDTQYF. For the CDR3, the DNA is TGTGCCACCAGCTCATCTAAGCCCTGGGACGGCACAGATACGCAGTATTTT.

There are a few counts of this clonotype. The J gene is TRBJ1-1, the V gene TRBV7-6; D might be TRBD1 (5 bases). Germline-derived CDR1 and CDR2 are SGHVS and FNYEAQ. The CDR3 covers 14 residues. V lost 5 bases and J lost 8, with 18 bases in between. The DNA of the CDR3 is TGTGCCAGCAGCCGAATTGGCAGGGAAGGGGAAGCTTTCTTT. Translated: CASSRIGREGEAFF.

Note on this clonotype: This may be a read error, as it is one base from a much larger clone. The chain has TRBV7-2 and TRBJ2-1; 9 bases match TRBD2. In germline, CDR1 is SGHTA, CDR2 FQGNSA. CDR3 length: 15 amino acids. V shed 5 bases and J 4 bases; nucleotides not matched to a gene: 6. The CDR3 DNA reads as TGTGCCAGCAGCCCCTGGACTAGCGTATACAATGAGCAGTTCTTC. Amino acids: CASSPWTSVYNEQFF.

The CDR3: CASSSRRSYEQYF. CDR3 DNA sequence: TGTGCCAGCAGCTCCCGCCGTAGCTACGAGCAGTACTTC. The chain carries TRBV7-2 and TRBJ2-7; no firm D call. V lost 4 bases, J lost 3 bases, and 10 bases lay in between. The CDR3 extends over 13 amino acids. CDR1 SGHTA and CDR2 FQGNSA come from the germline V gene.

Only a few counts were recorded for this clonotype. The rearrangement joins TRBV12-3 or TRBV12-4 to TRBJ1-6; the D gene is possibly TRBD1 (5 bases). CDR3 length: 14 residues. V lost 6 bases to trimming and J lost 7 bases, with 13 bases between them. The CDR3 nucleotides are TGTGCCAGCAGGCCTGGGACGGCGAATTCACCCCTCCACTTT. It yields the protein CASRPGTANSPLHF.

This clonotype was counted only a few times. The chain links TRBV5-1 to TRBJ1-5; no clear D. The CDR3 has 13 amino acids. Trimming left V 3 bases short and J 3 bases short, with 7 bases between. Germline V gene sequence: CDR1 SGHRS, CDR2 YFSETQ. DNA of the CDR3: TGCGCCAGCAGCTCACAACCCAATCAGCCCCAGCATTTT. It encodes CASSSQPNQPQHF.

This clonotype showed up just a few times. The CDR3: CASSQGSLNSPLHF. Here the CDR3 DNA reads TGTGCCAGCAGCCAAGGAAGCCTAAATTCACCCCTCCACTTT. The rearrangement links TRBV14 to TRBJ1-6; D gene uncertain. V lost 1 base, J lost 7 bases, and 8 bases lay in between. In germline, CDR1 is SGHDN, CDR2 FVKESK. CDR3 length equals 14 residues.

V gene TRBV11-2 combines with J gene TRBJ2-6; no clear D gene. The V end was cut by 5 bases, the J end by 3 bases, with 11 bases between. This CDR3 has 15 residues. The germline gives CDR1 SGHAT, CDR2 FQNNGV. The CDR3 protein is CASSTSNSGANVLTF. The CDR3 DNA is TGTGCCAGCAGCACCTCCAATAGTGGGGCCAACGTCCTGACTTTC.

This clonotype was detected many times. V usage is TRBV28 and J usage is TRBJ1-4; D unresolved. V gave up 3 bases and J gave up 1 base, with 6 bases separating them. Germline V lookup: CDR1 MDHEN, CDR2 SYDVKM. The CDR3 consists of 14 residues. CDR3 region: CASSFRLTNEKLFF. The CDR3 DNA is TGTGCCAGCAGTTTCAGGTTAACTAATGAAAAACTGTTTTTT.

V usage is TRBV20-1 and J usage is TRBJ1-6; 8 bases agree with TRBD1. This CDR3 comprises 16 residues. With V trimmed by 0 bases and J by 9 bases, 10 bases remained unmatched. CDR1 is DFQATT and CDR2 is SNEGSKA in the germline V gene (reference sequence). The CDR3 DNA reads as TGCAGTGCTAGAGATCTCTTAGCAGGGGGCGCTTCACCCCTCCACTTT. It specifies CSARDLLAGGASPLHF.

This clonotype appeared many times. The chain combines TRBV6-5 with TRBJ2-7; TRBD2 agrees at 7 bases. Per the germline V gene, CDR1 is MNHEY and CDR2 is SVGAGI. This CDR3 region has 11 residues. J gave up 7 bases and V 5 bases, and 2 bases lay outside the gene matches. The DNA for the CDR3 is TGTGCCAGCAGTGCCGGGGGGGAGCAGTACTTC. It translates to CASSAGGEQYF.

As concerns this clonotype: The germline gene is not matched at one end of the junction; a read error may be the cause. The V call is TRBV10-3, the J call TRBJ1-6; D is ambiguous. The CDR3 extends over 13 amino acids. CDR1 ENHRY and CDR2 SYGVKD come from the germline V gene. Here the CDR3 reads CAISGADNTPLHF. Here the CDR3 DNA reads TGTGCCATCAGTGGGGCGGATAATACACCCCTCCACTTT.

This clonotype has only a few counts. The gene calls are TRBV6-5 and TRBJ1-5; 7 bases are shared with TRBD1. From germline, CDR1 is MNHEY and CDR2 SVGAGI. The CDR3 sequence is 15 residues long. With 5 bases clipped from V and 1 base from J, the junction kept 5 bases outside the gene matches. Written as DNA, the CDR3 is TGTGCCAGCAGTCAGGGACAGACGAGCAATCAGCCCCAGCATTTT. Protein: CASSQGQTSNQPQHF.

The sample holds a few counts of this clonotype. V gene TRBV11-2 combines with J gene TRBJ2-3, with 9 bases lining up with TRBD2. The germline V gene encodes CDR1 SGHAT and CDR2 FQNNGV. V was clipped by 6 bases and J by 1 base; unmatched bases: 2. This CDR3 is 14 amino acids long. CDR3 amino acids: CASRPSGGTDTQYF. As DNA, the CDR3 is TGTGCCAGCAGACCTAGCGGGGGCACAGATACGCAGTATTTT.